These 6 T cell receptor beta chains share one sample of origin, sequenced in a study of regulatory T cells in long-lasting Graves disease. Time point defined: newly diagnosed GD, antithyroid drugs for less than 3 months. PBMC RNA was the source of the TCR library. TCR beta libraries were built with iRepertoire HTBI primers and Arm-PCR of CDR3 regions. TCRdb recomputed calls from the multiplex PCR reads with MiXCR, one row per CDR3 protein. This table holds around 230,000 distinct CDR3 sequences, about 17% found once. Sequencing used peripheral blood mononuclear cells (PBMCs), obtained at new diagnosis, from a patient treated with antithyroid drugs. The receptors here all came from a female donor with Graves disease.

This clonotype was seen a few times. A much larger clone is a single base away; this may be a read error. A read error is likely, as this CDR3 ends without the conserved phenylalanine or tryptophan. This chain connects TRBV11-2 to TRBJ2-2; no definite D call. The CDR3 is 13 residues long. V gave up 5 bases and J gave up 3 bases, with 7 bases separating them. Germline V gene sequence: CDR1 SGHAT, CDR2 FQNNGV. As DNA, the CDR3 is TGTGCCAGCAGCCCGGAATACACCGGGGAGCTGTTTTCT. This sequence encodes CASSPEYTGELFS.

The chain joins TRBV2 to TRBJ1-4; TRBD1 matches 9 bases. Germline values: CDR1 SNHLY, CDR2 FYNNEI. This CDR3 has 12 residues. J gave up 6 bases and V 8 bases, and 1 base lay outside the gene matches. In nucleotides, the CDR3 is TGTGCCAGCTGGACAGGGGATGAAAAACTGTTTTTT. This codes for CASWTGDEKLFF.

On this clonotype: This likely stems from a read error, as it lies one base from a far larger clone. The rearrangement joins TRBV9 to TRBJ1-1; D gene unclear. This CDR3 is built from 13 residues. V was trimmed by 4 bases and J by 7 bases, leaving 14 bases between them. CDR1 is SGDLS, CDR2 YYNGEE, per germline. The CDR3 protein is CASSSLGRSEAFF. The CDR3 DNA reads TGTGCCAGCAGCTCCCTCGGGCGGAGTGAAGCTTTCTTT. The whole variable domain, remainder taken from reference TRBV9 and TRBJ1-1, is DSGVTQTPKHLITATGQRVTLRCSPRSGDLSVYWYQQSLDQGLQFLIQYYNGEERAKGNILERFSAQQFPDLHSELNLSSLELGDSALYFCASSSLGRSEAFFGQGTRLTVV.

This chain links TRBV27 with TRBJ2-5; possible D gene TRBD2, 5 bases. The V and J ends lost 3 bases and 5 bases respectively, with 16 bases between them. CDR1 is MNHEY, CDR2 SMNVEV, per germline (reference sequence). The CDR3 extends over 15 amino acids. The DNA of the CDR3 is TGTGCCAGCAGTTTTAGCGCTAGCAACTGGGAGACCCAGTACTTC. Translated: CASSFSASNWETQYF.

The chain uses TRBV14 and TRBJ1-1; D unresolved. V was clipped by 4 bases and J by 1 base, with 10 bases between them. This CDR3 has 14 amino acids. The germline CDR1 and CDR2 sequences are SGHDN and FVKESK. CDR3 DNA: TGTGCCAGCAGCCCTGGGTTAGGGAACACTGAAGCTTTCTTT. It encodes CASSPGLGNTEAFF.

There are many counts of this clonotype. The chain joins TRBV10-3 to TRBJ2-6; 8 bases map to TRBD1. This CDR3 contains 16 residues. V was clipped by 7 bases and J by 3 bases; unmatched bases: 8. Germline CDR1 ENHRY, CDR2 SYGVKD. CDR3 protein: CAIKSQGASGANVLTF. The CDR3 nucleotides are TGTGCCATCAAGTCCCAGGGGGCGAGTGGGGCCAACGTCCTGACTTTC.